This TCR beta chain was retrieved from a study of blood T cell repertoires in COVID-19. The wider study: Whether acute or convalescent, the COVID-19 samples came from the United States, Italy and Spain. PBMCs, B-cell-depleted T cells, or T cells provided the cDNA or gDNA that made up the material.

The V gene's germline CDR1 is SGHAT and CDR2 FQNNGV. V lost 8 bases and J 5 bases, leaving 10 bases between the germline ends. The CDR3 contains 13 residues. Source study methods: Estimation of nucleated cell counts relied on the amplification of reference gene primers. The assay was immunoSEQ multiplex PCR, and TCRdb's table has in-frame clones only and misses some. V, J and clone size are taken as reported in that table, and D and trimming were inferred from the DNA itself. This table holds about 180,000 clones, 81% found once. While infection was still active, Seattle patients were enrolled and then followed longitudinally.

The rearrangement uses TRBV11-2 and TRBJ1-6; the D is unclear. What was sequenced was peripheral blood. The receptor's source is a woman aged 80 or over with COVID-19, enrolled during active disease. CDR3 sequence (DNA): TGTGCCAGCGGTTCCTACGATAATTCACCCCTCCACTTT. Protein: CASGSYDNSPLHF.